The 17 T cell receptor beta chains below come from one sample, sequenced in a study of blood T cell repertoires in COVID-19. Sequencing was performed with immunoSEQ multiplex PCR; in TCRdb, only in-frame clones are kept and a portion is missing. The sample carries around 500,000 clones, 80% to 90% recorded once. The sample consisted of peripheral blood. The receptors stem from a human donor in a cohort sampled during active COVID-19.

This rearrangement joins TRBV7-6 to TRBJ2-7; weak D call: TRBD2 (6 bases). The CDR3 spans 15 residues. The V gene's germline CDR1 is SGHVS and CDR2 FNYEAQ. Trimming took off 3 bases at V and 0 bases at J, with 12 bases between the two ends. The CDR3 DNA is TGTGCCAGCAGCTTGGGGGGTCAAAGCTCCTACGAGCAGTACTTC. This sequence encodes CASSLGGQSSYEQYF.

This clone was counted a single time. Here the CDR3 reads CASSLASTSRNEQFF. The DNA for the CDR3 is TGTGCCAGCAGCTTAGCGTCGACTAGCCGTAATGAGCAGTTCTTC. The V and J genes are TRBV7-8 and TRBJ2-1; the match to TRBD2 covers 7 bases. The J segment lost 7 bases and the V segment lost 0 bases, leaving 6 bases of the junction unmatched. The CDR3 has 15 residues. Germline V lookup: CDR1 SGHVS, CDR2 FQNEAQ.

This clone was observed once. V is TRBV6-2 or TRBV6-3 and J is TRBJ2-2; 14 bases agree with TRBD2. CDR3 length: 16 amino acids. Trimming took 6 bases from V and 5 from J; bases not matched to a gene: 5. CDR1 and CDR2 (germline): MNHEY, SVGEGT. CDR3 region: CASSSGLAGVTGELFF. CDR3 sequence (DNA): TGTGCCAGCAGCTCGGGACTAGCGGGAGTTACCGGGGAGCTGTTTTTT.

The genes are TRBV5-1 and TRBJ2-3, with TRBD2 matching over 9 bases. Germline values: CDR1 SGHRS, CDR2 YFSETQ. CDR3 length: 16 residues. The V gene end was trimmed by 0 bases and the J gene end by 0 bases; junction bases not matched to a gene: 2. The CDR3 is CASSLVTSGSTDTQYF. CDR3 DNA sequence: TGCGCCAGCAGCTTGGTGACTAGCGGAAGCACAGATACGCAGTATTTT. Full variable domain (rest looked up from reference TRBV5-1 and TRBJ2-3): KAGVTQTPRYLIKTRGQQVTLSCSPISGHRSVSWYQQTPGQGLQFLFEYFSETQRNKGNFPGRFSGRQFSNSRSEMNVSTLELGDSALYLCASSLVTSGSTDTQYFGPGTRLTVL.

The chain's CDR3 is CSASGREGSYEQYF. CDR3 nucleotide sequence: TGCAGTGCTAGTGGGAGGGAGGGCTCCTACGAGCAGTACTTC. The chain couples TRBV20-1 to TRBJ2-7; 7 bases fit TRBD2. Trimming took 3 bases from V and 0 from J; bases not matched to a gene: 5. Per germline, CDR1 DFQATT and CDR2 SNEGSKA (reference sequence). The CDR3 has 14 amino acids.

This sequence joins TRBV29-1 and TRBJ2-2; TRBD1 agrees at 8 bases. The CDR3 consists of 14 residues. The V and J ends lost 4 bases and 6 bases, in that order; junction bases with no gene match: 7. Germline V gene data show CDR1 as SQVTM and CDR2 as ANQGSEA. The DNA for the CDR3 is TGCAGCGTTGGAAGAACAGGGGGAGCCGGGGAGCTGTTTTTT. Translated: CSVGRTGGAGELFF.

This clone appeared many times. The rearrangement links TRBV3-1 (or the pseudogene TRBV3-2) to TRBJ2-2, with 8 nucleotides matching TRBD1. Per germline, CDR1 LGHDT and CDR2 YNNKEL (reference sequence). There are 21 residues in the CDR3. J lost 2 bases, V lost 0 bases, and 17 bases had no gene match. The CDR3 is CASSQDRPTGVKKLNTGELFF. CDR3 nucleotides: TGTGCCAGCAGCCAAGATCGACCGACAGGGGTAAAGAAGCTCAACACCGGGGAGCTGTTTTTT.

The chain has TRBV6-5 and TRBJ2-2, with TRBD2 matching over 7 bases. Trimming took 8 bases from V and 7 from J; bases not matched to a gene: 7. The CDR3 spans 13 residues. The germline V gene has CDR1 MNHEY and CDR2 SVGAGI. In DNA form, the CDR3 reads TGTGCCAGCCTCGGGGGGAAAGGCGGGGAGCTGTTTTTT. Its translation: CASLGGKGGELFF.

The CDR3, as DNA: TGTGCCAGCACAACCTCGGGGGGACGGACGCAGTATTTT. Its protein product is CASTTSGGRTQYF. J is TRBJ2-3 and V is TRBV7-3, with 7 positions matching TRBD2. The V gene's germline CDR1 is SGHTA and CDR2 FQGTGA. This CDR3 region has 13 residues. Trimming removed 7 bases from V and 9 bases from J; junction bases left unmatched: 10.

V usage is TRBV27 and J usage is TRBJ2-6; unclear D gene. Germline CDR1 and CDR2: MNHEY and SMNVEV (reference sequence). This CDR3 is 16 amino acids long. Trimming cost V 4 bases and J 4 bases, with 14 bases left between them. The CDR3 region has the DNA TGTGCCAGCAGTTCAGGAAGATTGGCCGGGGCCAACGTCCTGACTTTC. Translation gives CASSSGRLAGANVLTF. Combining the CDR3 with reference TRBV27 and TRBJ2-6 gives the whole variable domain EAQVTQNPRYLITVTGKKLTVTCSQNMNHEYMSWYRQDPGLGLRQIYYSMNVEVTDKGDVPEGYKVSRKEKRNFPLILESPSPNQTSLYFCASSSGRLAGANVLTFGAGSRLTVL.

The V gene is TRBV30, the J gene TRBJ1-2; D gene unclear. The CDR3 spans 13 residues. Deletions cut 0 bases from V and 8 bases from J, with 13 bases between. Germline V gene lookup returns CDR1 GTSNPN and CDR2 SVGIG (reference sequence). The CDR3 sequence: CAWSVLRARGYTF. The CDR3 DNA reads TGTGCCTGGAGTGTACTGAGGGCGCGGGGCTACACCTTC.

The chain is built from TRBV3-1 (or the pseudogene TRBV3-2) and TRBJ1-1; 7 bases agree with TRBD1. Germline loops: CDR1 LGHDT, CDR2 YNNKEL (reference sequence). The CDR3 loop spans 15 amino acids. V gave up 4 bases and J gave up 5 bases; unmatched junction bases: 10. The CDR3 nucleotides are TGTGCCAGCAGCCGGCGGGGGGACAGTGGGACTGAAGCTTTCTTT. Amino acid sequence: CASSRRGDSGTEAFF.

The rearrangement uses TRBV7-2 and TRBJ1-5; 9 nucleotides match TRBD1. This CDR3 is built from 14 residues. After removal of 3 bases from V and 6 bases from J, the junction contained 3 bases not matched to a gene. Germline V lookup: CDR1 SGHTA, CDR2 FQGNSA. In nucleotides, the CDR3 is TGTGCCAGCAGCTTGACAGGGGGAGGTCAGCCCCAGCATTTT. This codes for CASSLTGGGQPQHF.

This clone was seen just once. The chain links TRBV28 to TRBJ1-1; TRBD1 matches at 8 bases. CDR1 MDHEN and CDR2 SYDVKM come from the germline V gene. The CDR3 is made up of 16 amino acids. Trimming at V came to 2 bases and at J to 8 bases, leaving 13 bases not matched to a gene. The CDR3 reads CASSLGDSGGRPEAFF. The DNA of the CDR3 is TGTGCCAGCAGTTTAGGCGACTCAGGGGGCCGCCCCGAAGCTTTCTTT.

The gene calls are TRBV6-6 and TRBJ1-5; TRBD1 matches at 7 bases. V lost 6 bases, J lost 0 bases, and 8 bases stayed unmatched. Looked up from germline, CDR1 is MNHNY and CDR2 is SVGAGI (reference sequence). The CDR3 spans 16 residues. CDR3 in DNA: TGTGCCAGCAGAGCCACAGGGGTTATTAGCAATCAGCCCCAGCATTTT. Amino acid sequence: CASRATGVISNQPQHF.

J is TRBJ1-2 and V is TRBV4-3; TRBD1 aligns across 7 bases. Germline-derived CDR1 and CDR2 are LGHNA and YSLEER. V lost 1 base to trimming and J lost 8 bases; unmatched junction nucleotides: 7. This CDR3 region has 14 residues. CDR3 nucleotide sequence: TGCGCCAGCAGCCAAGTCCAGGGGGGCGGGGGCTACACCTTC. Its translation is CASSQVQGGGGYTF.

This chain uses TRBV12-5 with TRBJ1-2, with a weak D call TRBD1 (6 bases). This CDR3 has 17 amino acids. CDR1 LGHNT and CDR2 FRNRAP come from the germline V gene. Trimming stripped 3 bases from V and 5 bases from J, with 22 bases between. Here the CDR3 reads CASGFLGWGPMAYGYTF. DNA of the CDR3: TGTGCTAGTGGTTTCCTCGGGTGGGGGCCCATGGCTTATGGCTACACCTTC.